This T cell receptor (beta chain) was captured in a study of cytomegalovirus exposure and HLA in healthy donors. Method: immunoSEQ multiplex PCR; TCRdb's copy keeps in-frame clones and lacks some. The sample lists over 45,000 clones, about nine tenths occurring once. Trimming removed 2 bases from V and 3 bases from J, with 7 bases in between. The CDR3 has 13 amino acids. CDR1 PRHDT and CDR2 FYEKMQ come from the germline V gene (reference sequence). The receptor comes from a woman in her 30s in good health and CMV-seronegative. This chain connects TRBV13 to TRBJ1-2; unclear D gene. The sample consisted of PBMCs. This CDR3 is CASSLPPDYGYTF. CDR3 nucleotide sequence: TGTGCCAGCAGCTTACCCCCCGACTATGGCTACACCTTC.